The entry below gives a single TCR beta chain sequence along with its context. Its antigen is currently unknown. Each of the patients experienced relapse following autologous stem cell transplantation, and their brentuximab vedotin exposure differed. The sample belongs to a study of PD-1 blockade in classical Hodgkin lymphoma. The protocol was immunoSEQ multiplex PCR, while the TCRdb copy is restricted to in-frame clones and leaves out a portion. Of about 41,000 clones in the sample, roughly 70% were seen once. Study-wide points: Relative to healthy donors, newly diagnosed patients reportedly had lower baseline TCR diversity, which was reported as lower still in relapsed/refractory patients. By C4D1, CD4+ diversity increased significantly, especially in complete responders. Repertoires differed for reasons still undefined, possibly disease activity or prior therapy.

The CDR3 is made up of 13 amino acids. Germline-derived CDR1 and CDR2 are MNHNS and SASEGT. V lost 7 bases to trimming and J lost 1 base, with 8 bases between them. The TCR sequence derives from a human donor with classical Hodgkin lymphoma. The V gene is TRBV6-1, the J gene TRBJ2-1; no clear D. Sequencing was performed on peripheral blood mononuclear cells (PBMCs), taken at baseline. For the CDR3, the DNA is TGTGCCAGCAAAAGTCCTTCCTACAATGAGCAGTTCTTC. This sequence encodes CASKSPSYNEQFF.